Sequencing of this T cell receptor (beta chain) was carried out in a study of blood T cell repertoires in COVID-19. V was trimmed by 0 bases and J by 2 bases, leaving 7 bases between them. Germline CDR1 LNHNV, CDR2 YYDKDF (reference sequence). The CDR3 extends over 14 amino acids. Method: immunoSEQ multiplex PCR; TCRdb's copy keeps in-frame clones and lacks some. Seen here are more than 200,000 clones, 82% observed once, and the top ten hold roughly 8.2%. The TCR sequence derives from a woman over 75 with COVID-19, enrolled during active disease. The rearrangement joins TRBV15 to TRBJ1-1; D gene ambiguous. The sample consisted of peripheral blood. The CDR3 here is CATSRDGVNTEAFF. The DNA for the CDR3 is TGTGCCACCAGCAGAGACGGAGTAAACACTGAAGCTTTCTTT.